The subject of this entry is one TCR beta chain. Germline CDR1 and CDR2: LGHDT and YNNKEL (reference sequence). V lost 2 bases, J lost 10 bases, and 9 bases lay in between. The CDR3 is 13 amino acids. Clones were sequenced by immunoSEQ multiplex PCR, and TCRdb holds only the in-frame ones, with some missing. This sample carries about 97,000 clones, roughly nine tenths of them seen once, and the ten largest clones take around 5%. The sample comes from a study of T cell responses to AZD1222 COVID-19 vaccine. The source of this sequence is an adult in good health. The sequenced sample was peripheral blood, obtained on day 0 of AZD1222 vaccination. This sequence joins TRBV3-1 (or the pseudogene TRBV3-2) and TRBJ1-6; no clear D. Here the CDR3 reads CASSQSRDSPLHF. The CDR3 nucleotides read TGTGCCAGCAGCCAAAGCCGCGACTCACCCCTCCACTTT.